This T cell receptor (beta chain) is from a study of blood T cell repertoires in COVID-19. Study context: Specimens from acute and convalescent COVID-19 originated in the United States, Italy and Spain. PBMCs, B-cell-depleted T cells, or T cells provided the cDNA or gDNA that made up the material.

In the authors' workflow: Estimation of nucleated cell counts relied on the amplification of reference gene primers. Only in-frame clones appear in the TCRdb table, and some are missing; sequencing was by immunoSEQ multiplex PCR. That table furnishes V, J and clone size, whereas the DNA furnished D and trimming. The data hold just under 250,000 clones, with around 86% observed a single time. Germline V lookup: CDR1 MNHEY, CDR2 SVGEGT. The CDR3 runs 18 residues. V was pared by 2 bases and J by 0 bases, with 11 bases of the junction left unmatched. The chain couples TRBV6-2 or TRBV6-3 to TRBJ2-7, with TRBD1 matching 9 bases. The sequencing input was peripheral blood. The sequence was obtained from a woman aged 30 to 39 who had recovered from COVID-19. The CDR3 coding sequence is TGTGCCAGCAGTTACCGCGGGGACAGGGCCTTTAGCTCCTACGAGCAGTACTTC. Translating it yields CASSYRGDRAFSSYEQYF.